Below, 21 T cell receptor beta chains from the same sample are listed, as sequenced in a study of shared clonotypes between healthy human individuals. Profiling relied on immunoSEQ multiplex PCR, and the TCRdb table lists in-frame clones only, not all of them. The table records 2 million to 2.5 million clones, over 90% of them present only once. The sample taken for sequencing was naive CD4+ T cells from PBMCs. Regarding subset: CD45RA+ positively selected. The receptors come from a man younger than 30 in good health. Some clones in this sample may be carry-over from other donors' samples.

This chain connects TRBV6-5 to TRBJ1-5; TRBD1 might be the D (6 bases). Per germline, CDR1 MNHEY and CDR2 SVGAGI. This CDR3 spans 14 amino acids. V was clipped by 5 bases and J by 5 bases, with 13 bases between them. The CDR3 DNA reads TGTGCCAGCAGTAAACAGGGTCGTGATCAGCCCCAGCATTTT. Its protein is CASSKQGRDQPQHF.

V is TRBV21-1 and J is TRBJ2-7; TRBD2, as called in the table, went unchecked against the DNA. TRBV21-1 constitutes a pseudogene. The CDR3 sequence is 21 residues long. CDR3 sequence reads: CASSKGQTGLAGRGRSYEQYF. CDR3 DNA sequence: TGTGCCAGCAGCAAGGGGCAGACGGGACTAGCGGGAAGGGGACGCTCCTACGAGCAGTACTTC.

This clone has a single count. The rearrangement links TRBV29-1 to TRBJ2-1, with 7 positions matching TRBD2. This CDR3 is 15 amino acids long. V shed 6 bases and J 5 bases; nucleotides not matched to a gene: 13. Germline V gives CDR1 SQVTM, CDR2 ANQGSEA. The CDR3 protein is CSVSHGEGRDNEQFF. The CDR3 nucleotides read TGCAGCGTCTCCCACGGGGAGGGCCGGGACAATGAGCAGTTCTTC.

The chain employs TRBV7-9 and TRBJ2-5, with a weak D call TRBD2 (6 bases). Trimming stripped 1 base from V and 6 bases from J, with 18 bases between. The CDR3 has 16 residues. CDR1 and CDR2 from the germline V gene are SEHNR and FQNEAQ (reference sequence). CDR3 in amino acids: CASSLGSGAPGKTQYF. CDR3 bases: TGTGCCAGCAGCTTAGGATCGGGAGCCCCAGGAAAGACCCAGTACTTC.

About this clone: The same CDR3 is also encoded by other DNA sequences in this sample. The chain carries TRBV28 and TRBJ2-1, with D possibly being TRBD1 (6 bases). CDR3 length: 13 amino acids. Germline CDR1 MDHEN, CDR2 SYDVKM. V lost 2 bases and J 6 bases, leaving 8 bases between the germline ends. The CDR3 sequence is CASSLAGANEQFF. The CDR3 DNA sequence: TGTGCCAGCAGTTTAGCAGGGGCCAATGAGCAGTTCTTC.

The V gene is TRBV7-9, the J gene TRBJ2-1, with 8 bases fitting TRBD2. The CDR3 spans 15 residues. The germline CDR1 and CDR2 sequences are SEHNR and FQNEAQ (reference sequence). J lost 0 bases, V lost 7 bases, and 5 bases had no gene match. The CDR3 here is CASKPSGYSYNEQFF. The CDR3 nucleotides read TGTGCCAGCAAGCCTAGCGGGTACTCCTACAATGAGCAGTTCTTC.

This chain joins TRBV5-5 and TRBJ1-2; possibly TRBD1 for D (6 bases). Trimming took off 0 bases at V and 0 bases at J, with 6 bases between the two ends. Per germline, CDR1 SGHKS and CDR2 YYEKEE (reference sequence). This CDR3 contains 14 residues. The CDR3 DNA follows: TGTGCCAGCAGCTTGGACAGGGCTAACTATGGCTACACCTTC. Translation gives CASSLDRANYGYTF.

The chain has TRBV5-4 and TRBJ2-3; D tentatively fits TRBD1 or TRBD2 (5 bases each). This CDR3 is built from 9 residues. Germline V CDR1 and CDR2: SGHNT, YYREEE (reference sequence). Trimming took 7 bases from V and 8 from J, leaving 5 bases between them. The CDR3 region is CASGGTQYF. DNA for the CDR3: TGTGCCAGCGGGGGTACGCAGTATTTT.

This rearrangement joins TRBV19 to TRBJ1-2; D gene unclear. This CDR3 region has 11 residues. Germline loops: CDR1 LNHDA, CDR2 SQIVND (reference sequence). The V end lost 10 bases, the J end lost 7 bases, and 13 bases lay between the germline ends. As DNA, the CDR3 is TGTGCCACCTCGAGGGCTCGTGGCTACACCTTC. As protein: CATSRARGYTF.

This clone was detected only once. The CDR3 loop reads CASSLGLAESSYEQYF. DNA of the CDR3: TGTGCCAGCAGCTTGGGCCTAGCGGAGAGCTCCTACGAGCAGTACTTC. The chain is built from TRBV7-8 and TRBJ2-7; TRBD2 aligns across 7 bases. The CDR3 has 16 amino acids. Losses at the gene ends were 3 bases for V and 0 bases for J; bases not matched to a gene: 8. Germline lookup yields CDR1 SGHVS and CDR2 FQNEAQ.

The J gene is TRBJ1-4, the V gene TRBV27, with D possibly matching TRBD1 (6 bases). The CDR3 covers 16 residues. Looked up from germline, CDR1 is MNHEY and CDR2 is SMNVEV (reference sequence). With 0 bases removed from V and 8 bases from J, the gap between germline ends came to 16 bases. The CDR3 DNA reads TGTGCCAGCAGTTTATCAGGGGGGCAGGGACGCGAAAAACTGTTTTTT. It specifies CASSLSGGQGREKLFF.

The chain recombines TRBV6-1 with TRBJ2-5; D is possibly TRBD1 or TRBD2 (5 bases each). V was cut by 6 bases and J by 5 bases, with 16 bases left in between. This CDR3 is 14 amino acids long. The germline V gene has CDR1 MNHNS and CDR2 SASEGT. CDR3: CASRRGRSEETQYF. CDR3 DNA sequence: TGTGCCAGCAGGAGGGGACGGAGTGAGGAGACCCAGTACTTC.

The chain uses TRBV2 and TRBJ2-2; TRBD2 aligns across 7 bases. The CDR3 is 17 residues long. Germline trimming cut 2 bases from V and 5 bases from J; bases unmatched to any gene: 11. Germline CDR1 SNHLY, CDR2 FYNNEI. CDR3 in DNA: TGTGCCAGCAGTGAAAACGCGGCACTAGCGTCGACCGGGGAGCTGTTTTTT. Its translation: CASSENAALASTGELFF.

V usage is TRBV29-1 and J usage is TRBJ2-1; 11 nucleotides line up with TRBD2. V trimming: 0 bases; J trimming: 10 bases; junction bases outside the gene matches: 8. Germline CDR1 is SQVTM and CDR2 is ANQGSEA. The CDR3 is 15 residues long. The CDR3 here is CSVEDLASGRREQFF. The CDR3 bases are TGCAGCGTTGAAGATCTGGCTAGCGGGAGGCGGGAGCAGTTCTTC.

The V gene is TRBV6-1, the J gene TRBJ2-7; D is uncertain. V was cut by 7 bases and J by 5 bases, with 12 bases left in between. Germline CDR1 MNHNS, CDR2 SASEGT. This CDR3 region has 12 residues. The CDR3 DNA sequence: TGTGCCAGCAAAACGGACCGGAACGAGCAGTACTTC. It codes for CASKTDRNEQYF.

The J gene is TRBJ2-7, the V gene TRBV9; no reliable D call. Deletions cut 6 bases from V and 3 bases from J, with 13 bases between. CDR1 is SGDLS, CDR2 YYNGEE, per germline. CDR3 length: 13 residues. CDR3 in DNA: TGTGCCAGCATCTTAGACAAGAACTACGAGCAGTACTTC. Translation: CASILDKNYEQYF.

V is TRBV18 and J is TRBJ2-1, with 8 bases aligning to TRBD2. There are 14 residues in the CDR3. CDR1 is KGHSH and CDR2 is LQKENI in the germline V gene. The J segment lost 6 bases and the V segment lost 1 base, leaving 2 bases of the junction unmatched. The CDR3 reads CASSPLLAGNEQFF. As DNA, the CDR3 is TGTGCCAGCTCACCACTTCTAGCGGGCAATGAGCAGTTCTTC.

V is TRBV29-1 and J is TRBJ2-1; maybe TRBD2 (5 bases). The germline V gene has CDR1 SQVTM and CDR2 ANQGSEA. V was shortened by 6 bases and J by 3 bases, with 15 bases between the two germline ends. This CDR3 has 14 residues. The CDR3 is CSVRRTLLYNEQFF. The DNA for the CDR3 is TGCAGCGTAAGGAGGACTCTACTCTACAATGAGCAGTTCTTC.

The chain recombines TRBV25-1 with TRBJ2-5; possibly TRBD2 for D (6 bases). The germline V and J ends were trimmed by 1 base and 5 bases, with 14 bases remaining between them. The length of the CDR3 is 15 residues. Germline V gives CDR1 MGHDK, CDR2 SYGVNS. CDR3 sequence: CASSELGQAGETQYF. CDR3 DNA: TGTGCCAGCAGTGAATTGGGCCAGGCGGGGGAGACCCAGTACTTC.

The chain has TRBV5-1 and TRBJ2-1; tentatively, D is TRBD2 (6 bases). The germline CDR1 and CDR2 sequences are SGHRS and YFSETQ. The CDR3 is made up of 15 amino acids. The germline V and J ends were trimmed by 6 bases and 4 bases, with 17 bases remaining between them. In DNA form, the CDR3 reads TGCGCCAGCACCCCCCGGGGGACCATGTACAATGAGCAGTTCTTC. It translates to CASTPRGTMYNEQFF.

V is TRBV29-1 and J is TRBJ1-4; D gene ambiguous. Between the trimmed V and J ends, which lost 3 bases and 6 bases, there was a span of 8 bases. This CDR3 comprises 12 residues. CDR1 SQVTM and CDR2 ANQGSEA come from the germline V gene. CDR3 bases: TGCAGCGTTGAGGCGGACCATGAAAAACTGTTTTTT. Its translation is CSVEADHEKLFF.